This T cell receptor (beta chain) was documented in a study of CD8+ T cells in alopecia areata. Whole-study context: Graft recipients were roughly 6-11-week-old female C3H/HeJ mice, and donor skin originated from roughly 6-12-month-old C3H/HeJ mice with spontaneous alopecia.

In the case of this clone: Genes and germline are mouse. The observed sequence ends 4 residues before the CDR3 terminus, with the missing tail filled in from the germline J gene.

The sequencing template was cDNA reverse transcribed from extracted RNA. Measured with immunoSEQ multiplex PCR; TCRdb has only the in-frame clones, and not every one. The sample shows 90,000 to 130,000 clones, none of them appearing just once. Germline V CDR1 and CDR2: NNHDY, SYVADS. CDR3 size: 13 residues. The V end was cut by 5 bases, the J end by 2 bases, with 7 bases between. The receptor was isolated from a C3H/HeJ mouse with alopecia areata. MHC haplotype: H2-k. The genes are TRBV13-3 and TRBJ2-2; TRBD2 might be the D (6 bases). Specimen: lesional skin. This chain's CDR3 is CASRWGNTGQLYF. The CDR3 DNA, read in part, is TGTGCCAGCAGATGGGGGAACACCGGG.